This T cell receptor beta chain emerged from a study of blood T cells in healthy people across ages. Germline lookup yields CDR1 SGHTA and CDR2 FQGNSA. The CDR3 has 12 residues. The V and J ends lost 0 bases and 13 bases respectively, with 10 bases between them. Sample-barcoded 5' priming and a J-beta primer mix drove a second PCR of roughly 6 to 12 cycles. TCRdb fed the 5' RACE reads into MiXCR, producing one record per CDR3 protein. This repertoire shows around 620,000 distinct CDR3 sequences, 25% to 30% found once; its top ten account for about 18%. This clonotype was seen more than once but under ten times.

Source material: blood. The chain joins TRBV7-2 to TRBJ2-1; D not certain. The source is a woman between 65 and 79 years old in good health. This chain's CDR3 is CASSLASPSQFF. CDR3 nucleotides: TGTGCCAGCAGCTTAGCTTCCCCCTCCCAGTTCTTC.